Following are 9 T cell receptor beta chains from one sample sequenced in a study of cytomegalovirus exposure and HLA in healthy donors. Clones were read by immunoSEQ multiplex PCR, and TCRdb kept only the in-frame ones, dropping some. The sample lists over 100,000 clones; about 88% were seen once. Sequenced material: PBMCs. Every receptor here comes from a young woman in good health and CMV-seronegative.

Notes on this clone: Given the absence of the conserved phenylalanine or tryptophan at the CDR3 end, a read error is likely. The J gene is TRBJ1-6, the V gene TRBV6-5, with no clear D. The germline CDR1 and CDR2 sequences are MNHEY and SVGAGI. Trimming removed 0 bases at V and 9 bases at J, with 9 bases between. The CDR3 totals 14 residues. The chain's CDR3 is CASSYSRVGSPLHL. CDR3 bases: TGTGCCAGCAGTTACTCCCGGGTGGGTTCACCCCTCCACCTT.

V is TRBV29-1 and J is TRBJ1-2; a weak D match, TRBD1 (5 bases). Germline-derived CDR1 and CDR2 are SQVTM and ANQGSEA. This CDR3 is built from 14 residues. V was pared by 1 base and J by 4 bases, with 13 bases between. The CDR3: CSVEVTGVGYGYTF. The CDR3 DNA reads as TGCAGCGTTGAAGTTACAGGAGTGGGCTATGGCTACACCTTC. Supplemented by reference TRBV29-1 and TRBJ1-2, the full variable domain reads SAVISQKPSRDICQRGTSLTIQCQVDSQVTMMFWYRQQPGQSLTLIATANQGSEATYESGFVIDKFPISRPNLTFSTLTVSNMSPEDSSIYLCSVEVTGVGYGYTFGSGTRLTVV.

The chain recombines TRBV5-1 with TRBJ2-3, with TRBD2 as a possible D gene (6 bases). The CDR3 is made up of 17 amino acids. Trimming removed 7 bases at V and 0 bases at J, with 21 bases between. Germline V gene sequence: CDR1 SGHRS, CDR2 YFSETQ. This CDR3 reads CASRFSRRETSTDTQYF. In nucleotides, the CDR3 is TGCGCCAGCCGTTTTTCAAGGCGGGAAACTAGCACAGATACGCAGTATTTT.

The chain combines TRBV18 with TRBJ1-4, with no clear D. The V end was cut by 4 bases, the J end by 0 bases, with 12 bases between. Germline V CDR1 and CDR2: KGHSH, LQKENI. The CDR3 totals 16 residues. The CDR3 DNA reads TGTGCCAGCTCACTTTACCAGATTGCAACTAATGAAAAACTGTTTTTT. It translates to CASSLYQIATNEKLFF.

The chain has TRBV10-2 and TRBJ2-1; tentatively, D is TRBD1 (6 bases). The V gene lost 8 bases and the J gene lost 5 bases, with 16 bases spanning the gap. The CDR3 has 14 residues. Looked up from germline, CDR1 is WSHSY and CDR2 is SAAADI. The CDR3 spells CASSAGTLNNEQFF. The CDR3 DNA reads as TGCGCCAGCTCCGCCGGGACACTGAACAATGAGCAGTTCTTC.

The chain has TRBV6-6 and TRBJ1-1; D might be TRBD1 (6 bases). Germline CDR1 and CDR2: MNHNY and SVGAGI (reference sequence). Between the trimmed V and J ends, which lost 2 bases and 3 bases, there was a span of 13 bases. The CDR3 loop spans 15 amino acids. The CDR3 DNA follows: TGTGCCAGCAGTTACGGGACAAGGGCCTACACTGAAGCTTTCTTT. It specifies CASSYGTRAYTEAFF.

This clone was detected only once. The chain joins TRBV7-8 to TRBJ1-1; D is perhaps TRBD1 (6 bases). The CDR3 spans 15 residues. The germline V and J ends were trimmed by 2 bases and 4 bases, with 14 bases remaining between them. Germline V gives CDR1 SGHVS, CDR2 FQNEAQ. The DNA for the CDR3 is TGTGCCAGCAGCTTATCTCCAGGGGTAGCCACTGAAGCTTTCTTT. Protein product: CASSLSPGVATEAFF.

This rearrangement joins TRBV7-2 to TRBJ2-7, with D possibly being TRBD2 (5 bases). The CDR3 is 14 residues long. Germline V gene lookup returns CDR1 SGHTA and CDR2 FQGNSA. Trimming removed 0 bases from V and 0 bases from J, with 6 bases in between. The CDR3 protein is CASSLAGSSYEQYF. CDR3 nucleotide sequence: TGTGCCAGCAGCTTAGCGGGGAGCTCCTACGAGCAGTACTTC. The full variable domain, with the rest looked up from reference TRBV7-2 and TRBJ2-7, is GAGVSQSPSNKVTEKGKDVELRCDPISGHTALYWYRQSLGQGLEFLIYFQGNSAPDKSGLPSDRFSAERTGGSVSTLTIQRTQQEDSAVYLCASSLAGSSYEQYFGPGTRLTVT.

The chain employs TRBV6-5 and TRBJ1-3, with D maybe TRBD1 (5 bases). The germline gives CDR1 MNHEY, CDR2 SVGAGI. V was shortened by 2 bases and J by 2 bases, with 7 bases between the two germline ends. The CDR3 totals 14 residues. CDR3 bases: TGTGCCAGCAGTTACGGCAGGGCTGGAAACACCATATATTTT. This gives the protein CASSYGRAGNTIYF.